A few counts support the clone carrying this T cell receptor (beta chain). Per the original data handling: Scientists estimated how many nucleated cells there were by amplifying reference gene primers. Clones were sequenced by immunoSEQ multiplex PCR, and TCRdb holds only the in-frame ones, with some missing. The DNA gave D and trimming, while V, J and clone size come from that table. This sample has about 140,000 clones, with about 86% found just once. The data were taken from a study of blood T cell repertoires in COVID-19. V shed 2 bases and J 7 bases; nucleotides not matched to a gene: 4. Germline V gene sequence: CDR1 SGHDN, CDR2 FVKESK. The CDR3 is made up of 15 amino acids.

Sequencing was carried out using peripheral blood. The clonotype was recovered from a woman between 55 and 75 years old with acute or convalescent COVID-19. The chain links TRBV14 to TRBJ1-6; TRBD1 matches 8 bases. Written as DNA, the CDR3 is TGTGCCAGCAGCCAAACAGGGGGTACAAATTCACCCCTCCACTTT. Translated: CASSQTGGTNSPLHF.